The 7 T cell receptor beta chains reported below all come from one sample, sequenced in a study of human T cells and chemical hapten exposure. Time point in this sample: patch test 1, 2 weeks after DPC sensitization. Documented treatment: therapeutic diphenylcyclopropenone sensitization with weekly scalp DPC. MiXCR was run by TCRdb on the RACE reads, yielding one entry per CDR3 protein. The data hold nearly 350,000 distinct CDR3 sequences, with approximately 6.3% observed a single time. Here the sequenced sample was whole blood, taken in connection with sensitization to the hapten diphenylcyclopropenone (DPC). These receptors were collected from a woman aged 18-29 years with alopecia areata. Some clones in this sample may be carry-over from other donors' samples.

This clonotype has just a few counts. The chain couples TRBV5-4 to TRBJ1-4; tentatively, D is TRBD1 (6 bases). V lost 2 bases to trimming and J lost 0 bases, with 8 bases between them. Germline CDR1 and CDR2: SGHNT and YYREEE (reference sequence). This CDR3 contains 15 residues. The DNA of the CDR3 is TGTGCCAGCAGCTTTGGACAGTCAACTAATGAAAAACTGTTTTTT. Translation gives CASSFGQSTNEKLFF. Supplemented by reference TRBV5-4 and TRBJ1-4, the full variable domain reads ETGVTQSPTHLIKTRGQQVTLRCSSQSGHNTVSWYQQALGQGPQFIFQYYREEENGRGNFPPRFSGLQFPNYSSELNVNALELDDSALYLCASSFGQSTNEKLFFGSGTQLSVL.

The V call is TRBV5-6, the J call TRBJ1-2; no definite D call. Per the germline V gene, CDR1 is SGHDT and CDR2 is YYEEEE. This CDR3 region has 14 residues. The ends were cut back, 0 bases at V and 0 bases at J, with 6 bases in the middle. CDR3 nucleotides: TGTGCCAGCAGCTTGGGACCTCCTAACTATGGCTACACCTTC. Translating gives CASSLGPPNYGYTF.

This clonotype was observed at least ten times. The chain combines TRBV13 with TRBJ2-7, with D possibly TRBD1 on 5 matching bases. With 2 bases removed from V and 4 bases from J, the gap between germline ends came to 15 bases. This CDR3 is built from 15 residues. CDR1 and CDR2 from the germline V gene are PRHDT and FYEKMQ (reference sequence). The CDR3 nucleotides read TGTGCCAGCAGCTTAACCTCGCAGGGCGCTTACGAGCAGTACTTC. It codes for CASSLTSQGAYEQYF.

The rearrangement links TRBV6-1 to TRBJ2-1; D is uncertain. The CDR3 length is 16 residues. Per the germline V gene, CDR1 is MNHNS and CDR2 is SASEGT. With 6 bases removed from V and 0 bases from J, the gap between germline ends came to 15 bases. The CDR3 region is CASRRTLRSSYNEQFF. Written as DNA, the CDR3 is TGTGCCAGCAGGAGGACCCTGAGAAGCTCCTACAATGAGCAGTTCTTC.

The CDR3: CASSSVTDTSYEQYF. CDR3 nucleotide sequence: TGTGCCAGCAGTTCTGTGACAGACACTTCCTACGAGCAGTACTTC. V usage is TRBV28 and J usage is TRBJ2-7, with D possibly matching TRBD1 (5 bases). The CDR3 runs 15 residues. Germline V gene sequence: CDR1 MDHEN, CDR2 SYDVKM. Trimming left V 4 bases short and J 1 base short, with 14 bases between.

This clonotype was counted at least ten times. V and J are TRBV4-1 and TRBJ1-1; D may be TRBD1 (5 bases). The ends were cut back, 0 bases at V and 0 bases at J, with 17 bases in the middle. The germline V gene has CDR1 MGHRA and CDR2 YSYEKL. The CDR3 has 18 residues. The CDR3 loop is CASSQDWPGRGVNTEAFF. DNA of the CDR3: TGCGCCAGCAGCCAAGATTGGCCAGGACGGGGGGTGAACACTGAAGCTTTCTTT.

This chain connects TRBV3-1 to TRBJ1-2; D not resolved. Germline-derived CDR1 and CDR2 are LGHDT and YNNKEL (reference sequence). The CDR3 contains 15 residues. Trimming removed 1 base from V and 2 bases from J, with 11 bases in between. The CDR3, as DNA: TGTGCCAGCAGCCAAGGGCAGGCGATGAACTATGGCTACACCTTC. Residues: CASSQGQAMNYGYTF.